These T cell receptor beta chains were read from a single sample in a study of molecular identifiers for immune sequencing clone quantification. TCRdb processed the PCR reads anew with MiXCR; each CDR3 protein has one entry. This sample carries 40,000 to 45,000 distinct CDR3 sequences, approximately 21% of them seen once, and the ten largest clones take under 1.3%. Material: naive CD8+ T cells from blood, with Jurkat cell RNA spiked in. The receptor set was obtained from a human donor in good health. Some libraries in this study had Jurkat cell RNA spiked in. Both conserved end residues are part of each CDR3. The D gene is left open where the match is weak. The listing skips clone size in some rows; elsewhere it reads once, few, many or a size class.

>TRBV29-1|-|-|TRBJ1-1
TGCAGCGTTGTCGGGGGCACTGAAGCTTTCTTT
CSVVGGTEAFF
>TRBV11-2|many|-|TRBJ2-2
TGTGCCAGCAGCTTAGTTCAATACACCGGGGAGCTGTTTTTT
CASSLVQYTGELFF
>TRBV6-2/TRBV6-3|-|TRBD1|TRBJ1-1
TGTGCCAGCAGTTACCGGGACAGGGTCCTATCGCCCGAAGCTTTCTTT
CASSYRDRVLSPEAFF
>TRBV12-3/TRBV12-4|-|-|TRBJ2-3
TGTGCCAGCAGTTTGTTCACAGATACGCAGTATTTT
CASSLFTDTQYF
>TRBV4-3|-|-|TRBJ1-3
TGCGCCAGCAGCCAAGATTATCCTGGAAACACCATATATTTT
CASSQDYPGNTIYF
>TRBV7-6|many|-|TRBJ2-1
TGTGCCAGCAGCTTAGTCACGGGAGTGGAGCAGTTCTTC
CASSLVTGVEQFF
>TRBV2|many|-|TRBJ1-5
TGTGCCAGCAGTGAAGGGTATGGAAGCAATCAGCCCCAGCATTTT
CASSEGYGSNQPQHF
>TRBV12-3/TRBV12-4|many|-|TRBJ2-1
TGTGCCAGCAGTCCCGGGGAGCGCACCTACAATGAGCAGTTCTTC
CASSPGERTYNEQFF
>TRBV5-6|-|-|TRBJ2-2
TGCGCCAGCAGCTTGGTGGGAGAAGCCGGGGAGCTGTTTTTT
CASSLVGEAGELFF
>TRBV14|-|-|TRBJ1-4
TGTGCCAGCAGCCAAGACCGGAATGAAAAACTGTTTTTT
CASSQDRNEKLFF
>TRBV28|many|-|TRBJ1-1
TGTGCCAGCTGTAAAACATACCCCCGGGGCACTGAAGCTTTCTTT
CASCKTYPRGTEAFF
>TRBV4-1|-|-|TRBJ2-7
TGCGCCAGCAGCCCTACCCCGGGCAGCTCCTACGAGCAGTACTTC
CASSPTPGSSYEQYF